Below, 13 T cell receptor beta chains from the same sample are listed, as sequenced in a study of blood T cells in healthy people across ages. The authors ran a second PCR of roughly 7 to 11 cycles using a sample-barcoded 5' primer and a J-beta primer mix. Using its own MiXCR run on the 5' RACE reads, TCRdb lists one record per CDR3 protein. In the table there are about 1.8 million distinct CDR3 sequences, 40% to 55% of which are singletons. Sequenced sample: blood. Every receptor here comes from a woman between 40 and 55 years old in good health.

This chain uses TRBV15 with TRBJ1-2, with 7 bases matching TRBD1. Germline-derived CDR1 and CDR2 are LNHNV and YYDKDF (reference sequence). The CDR3 extends over 16 amino acids. Trimming took 3 bases from V and 8 from J; bases not matched to a gene: 15. CDR3 sequence reads: CATSSNRQGVGKGYTF. Here the CDR3 DNA reads TGTGCCACCAGCAGTAACCGACAGGGAGTCGGAAAAGGCTACACCTTC.

This chain joins TRBV5-1 and TRBJ1-2; TRBD1 matches at 8 bases. V trimming: 3 bases; J trimming: 4 bases; junction bases outside the gene matches: 8. In germline, CDR1 is SGHRS, CDR2 YFSETQ. This CDR3 is built from 15 residues. Here the CDR3 DNA reads TGCGCCAGCAGCTCGGACAGGGTGGAAGGCTATGGCTACACCTTC. This gives the protein CASSSDRVEGYGYTF.

There are a few counts of this clonotype. The chain couples TRBV27 to TRBJ2-5; 9 nucleotides align to TRBD2. With 5 bases clipped from V and 0 bases from J, the junction kept 13 bases outside the gene matches. The CDR3 totals 18 residues. Looked up from germline, CDR1 is MNHEY and CDR2 is SMNVEV (reference sequence). The CDR3 region has the DNA TGTGCCAGCAGTCCATCCCGTACTAGCGGGCTTTACCAAGAGACCCAGTACTTC. This codes for CASSPSRTSGLYQETQYF.

This clonotype was detected only a few times. This chain links TRBV28 with TRBJ2-1, with D possibly being TRBD1 (6 bases). Trimming took 6 bases from V and 6 from J, leaving 15 bases between them. The CDR3 has 14 amino acids. Germline assignment: CDR1 MDHEN and CDR2 SYDVKM. The CDR3 reads CASREPETGNEQFF. The CDR3 bases are TGTGCCAGCAGAGAACCAGAGACAGGCAATGAGCAGTTCTTC. Supplemented by reference TRBV28 and TRBJ2-1, the full variable domain reads DVKVTQSSRYLVKRTGEKVFLECVQDMDHENMFWYRQDPGLGLRLIYFSYDVKMKEKGDIPEGYSVSREKKERFSLILESASTNQTSMYLCASREPETGNEQFFGPGTRLTVL.

The V call is TRBV9, the J call TRBJ2-5; D not certain. With 3 bases removed from V and 7 bases from J, the gap between germline ends came to 13 bases. Germline-derived CDR1 and CDR2 are SGDLS and YYNGEE. This CDR3 contains 13 residues. CDR3 amino acids: CASSADSSGTQYF. CDR3 nucleotides: TGTGCCAGCAGCGCCGATTCCTCAGGGACCCAGTACTTC.

The V gene is TRBV24-1, the J gene TRBJ2-1; 9 nucleotides agree with TRBD1. Germline V CDR1 and CDR2: KGHDR, SFDVKD. The CDR3 consists of 16 residues. J lost 6 bases, V lost 3 bases, and 8 bases had no gene match. The CDR3 loop is CATSDPGQGRGNEQFF. CDR3 DNA sequence: TGTGCCACCAGTGATCCTGGACAGGGGAGGGGCAATGAGCAGTTCTTC.

The J gene is TRBJ2-6, the V gene TRBV4-2; D ambiguous. This CDR3 has 14 residues. The V gene's germline CDR1 is LGHNA and CDR2 YNFKEQ. The V and J ends lost 8 bases and 0 bases respectively, with 8 bases between them. CDR3 DNA: TGTGCCAGCGGTCCTAGCTCTGGGGCCAACGTCCTGACTTTC. Its protein product is CASGPSSGANVLTF.

The gene calls are TRBV6-1 and TRBJ2-2; 7 positions agree with TRBD2. Germline lookup yields CDR1 MNHNS and CDR2 SASEGT. The CDR3 totals 14 residues. Germline trimming cut 6 bases from V and 9 bases from J; bases unmatched to any gene: 10. In DNA form, the CDR3 reads TGTGCCAGCAGCATCGGGGAGGGTGCTAGGGAGCTGTTTTTT. Encoded protein: CASSIGEGARELFF.

This chain links TRBV19 with TRBJ1-1, with TRBD1 matching 8 bases. This CDR3 is 17 amino acids long. Germline trimming cut 6 bases from V and 0 bases from J; bases unmatched to any gene: 12. Germline CDR1 and CDR2: LNHDA and SQIVND (reference sequence). Here the CDR3 reads CASRDLFGQGMNTEAFF. The CDR3, as DNA: TGTGCCAGTAGAGACCTCTTCGGACAGGGTATGAACACTGAAGCTTTCTTT. The complete variable domain, with remaining parts taken from reference TRBV19 and TRBJ1-1, reads DGGITQSPKYLFRKEGQNVTLSCEQNLNHDAMYWYRQDPGQGLRLIYYSQIVNDFQKGDIAEGYSVSREKKESFPLTVTSAQKNPTAFYLCASRDLFGQGMNTEAFFGQGTRLTVV.

This rearrangement joins TRBV27 to TRBJ1-1; no clear D. V lost 2 bases and J 4 bases, leaving 11 bases between the germline ends. The germline CDR1 and CDR2 sequences are MNHEY and SMNVEV (reference sequence). The CDR3 sequence is 14 residues long. The CDR3 nucleotides are TGTGCCAGCAGTTTAGCGGCGGATGCCACTGAAGCTTTCTTT. Protein: CASSLAADATEAFF.

This clonotype was observed a handful of times. This rearrangement joins TRBV24-1 to TRBJ2-1; 7 bases are a match to TRBD1. CDR1 is KGHDR and CDR2 is SFDVKD in the germline V gene. The CDR3 is made up of 14 amino acids. Trimming took 3 bases from V and 6 from J; bases not matched to a gene: 4. The CDR3 reads CATSDNDRVNEQFF. CDR3 in DNA: TGTGCCACCAGTGATAACGACAGGGTCAATGAGCAGTTCTTC.

This clonotype was detected only a few times. The chain couples TRBV7-9 to TRBJ2-3, with 8 bases fitting TRBD1. Germline V gene data show CDR1 as SEHNR and CDR2 as FQNEAQ (reference sequence). The CDR3 is 16 residues long. Trimming took 7 bases from V and 1 from J; bases not matched to a gene: 10. The CDR3 sequence: CASTTTGGVGTDTQYF. The CDR3 nucleotides read TGTGCCAGCACCACTACAGGGGGAGTGGGCACAGATACGCAGTATTTT.

The CDR3 DNA sequence: TGCGCCAGCAGCCAAGATTTCGGCAGGGTAGAGACCCAGTACTTC. This codes for CASSQDFGRVETQYF. This rearrangement joins TRBV4-3 to TRBJ2-5; D may be TRBD1 (5 bases). Germline loops: CDR1 LGHNA, CDR2 YSLEER. This CDR3 contains 15 residues. Trimming cost V 0 bases and J 4 bases, with 12 bases left between them.